This T cell receptor (beta chain) came from a study of T cell responses to AZD1222 COVID-19 vaccine. CDR3 size: 14 residues. V gave up 1 base and J gave up 4 bases, with 10 bases separating them. The germline CDR1 and CDR2 sequences are LNHDA and SQIVND (reference sequence). TCRdb's copy holds only in-frame clones and misses some; the assay was immunoSEQ multiplex PCR. This sample has nearly 100,000 clones, with around nine tenths found just once. This clone appeared once. This chain connects TRBV19 to TRBJ1-2; D is uncertain. The receptor's source is an adult in good health. Sequences were derived from peripheral blood, sampled on day 0 of AZD1222 vaccination. The CDR3 here is CASSIAPGSYGYTF. The CDR3 DNA is TGTGCCAGTAGTATAGCCCCCGGCAGCTATGGCTACACCTTC.